Following are 18 T cell receptor beta chains from one sample sequenced in a study of cytomegalovirus exposure and HLA in healthy donors. 60 Vbeta and 13 Jbeta primers were used in PCR. Assay: immunoSEQ multiplex PCR; the TCRdb copy retains only in-frame clones and omits some. The profile covers about 130,000 clones, with 72% appearing a single time and around 4% taken by the ten largest. The source material was PBMCs. The receptors originated from a man younger than 45 in good health and CMV-seronegative.

This chain links TRBV6-4 with TRBJ2-1; no clear D gene. V lost 5 bases and J 0 bases, leaving 11 bases between the germline ends. Germline CDR1 reads MRHNA; CDR2 reads SNTAGT. The CDR3 loop spans 15 amino acids. CDR3 sequence: CASSIGYSSYNEQFF. In DNA, the CDR3 is TGTGCCAGCAGTATCGGGTATAGCTCCTACAATGAGCAGTTCTTC.

V usage is TRBV13 and J usage is TRBJ1-5, with 9 nucleotides matching TRBD1. The germline V gene encodes CDR1 PRHDT and CDR2 FYEKMQ (reference sequence). CDR3 length: 13 amino acids. The trim removed 7 bases at V and 6 bases at J, leaving 4 bases unmatched. CDR3 DNA sequence: TGTGCCAGCAACAGGGGGCTAGGTCAGCCCCAGCATTTT. As protein: CASNRGLGQPQHF.

This clone has more than one count but fewer than ten. V usage is TRBV18 and J usage is TRBJ2-2, with 8 bases identical to TRBD1. V was clipped by 6 bases and J by 6 bases; unmatched bases: 9. The CDR3 spans 15 residues. Germline lookup yields CDR1 KGHSH and CDR2 LQKENI. In DNA form, the CDR3 reads TGTGCCAGCTCCGCCCGGGACAGGAGCTCCGGGGAGCTGTTTTTT. Its translation: CASSARDRSSGELFF.

This chain links TRBV7-3 with TRBJ2-5, with a weak D call TRBD2 (6 bases). The J call may be in error: the DNA end matches TRBJ2-7 better. The germline gives CDR1 SGHTA, CDR2 FQGTGA. This CDR3 contains 15 residues. This CDR3 is CASSLGSGGTYEQYF. For the CDR3, the DNA is TGTGCCAGCAGCTTAGGTTCCGGGGGAACCTACGAGCAGTACTTC.

The rearrangement joins TRBV7-2 to TRBJ2-1; a possible D gene is TRBD2 (7 bases). From germline, CDR1 is SGHTA and CDR2 FQGNSA. Trimming removed 0 bases from V and 13 bases from J, with 13 bases in between. The CDR3 has 13 residues. CDR3 bases: TGTGCCAGCAGCTTAGCGGCGGGGGCGCCACAGTTCTTC. Protein sequence: CASSLAAGAPQFF.

The genes are TRBV10-2 and TRBJ2-5; 10 bases line up with TRBD1. The DNA end is more similar to TRBJ2-7, so the J call may be wrong. The CDR3 spans 16 residues. Germline-derived CDR1 and CDR2 are WSHSY and SAAADI. CDR3 amino acids: CASLSTPGQGRNEQYF. CDR3 bases: TGCGCTAGTCTGAGTACTCCGGGACAGGGGAGGAACGAGCAGTACTTC.

The rearrangement links TRBV21-1 to TRBJ1-2; TRBD1 reflects the table's D call only, with no check against the DNA. TRBV21-1 is a pseudogene locus. The CDR3 is 14 amino acids. The CDR3, as DNA: TGTGCCAGCAGCAAAGTGGGGCAGAATGCTGGCTACACCTTC. It is translated as CASSKVGQNAGYTF.

The rearrangement uses TRBV5-1 and TRBJ1-5; D unresolved. Germline V CDR1 and CDR2: SGHRS, YFSETQ. The CDR3 is made up of 16 amino acids. V was clipped by 0 bases and J by 4 bases, with 14 bases between them. CDR3 sequence (DNA): TGCGCCAGCAGCTTGGAGGGTGCGGGTGGAAATCAGCCCCAGCATTTT. Translating it yields CASSLEGAGGNQPQHF.

This chain joins TRBV5-6 and TRBJ2-1, with D perhaps matching TRBD1 (6 bases). Per germline, CDR1 SGHDT and CDR2 YYEEEE. V lost 4 bases and J 1 base, leaving 9 bases between the germline ends. This CDR3 comprises 14 residues. CDR3 in DNA: TGTGCCAGCAGCCGACAGGCGTCCTACAATGAGCAGTTCTTC. Protein product: CASSRQASYNEQFF.

The V and J genes are TRBV11-3 and TRBJ2-2; D is undetermined. Germline lookup yields CDR1 SGHNT and CDR2 YENEEA. The CDR3 extends over 15 amino acids. V was trimmed by 4 bases and J by 2 bases, leaving 11 bases between them. The CDR3, as DNA: TGTGCCAGCAGCTCATACACCGAAAACACCGGGGAGCTGTTTTTT. It codes for CASSSYTENTGELFF.

The chain combines TRBV6-1 with TRBJ1-1; D remains unclear. CDR3 size: 10 residues. Trimming pared 1 base from V and 11 bases from J, leaving 5 bases between. The germline gives CDR1 MNHNS, CDR2 SASEGT. This chain's CDR3 is CASSEGLAFF. DNA of the CDR3: TGTGCCAGCAGTGAAGGACTCGCTTTCTTT.

V and J are TRBV15 and TRBJ1-4; D unresolved. Looked up from germline, CDR1 is LNHNV and CDR2 is YYDKDF (reference sequence). The CDR3 is made up of 16 amino acids. V was cut by 0 bases and J by 8 bases, with 16 bases left in between. DNA of the CDR3: TGTGCCACCAGCAGAGATGAGGGTTCGGCGGTCGAAAAACTGTTTTTT. Protein: CATSRDEGSAVEKLFF.

The CDR3 protein is CATVAGTSGYNEQFF. The CDR3 region has the DNA TGTGCCACCGTGGCCGGGACTAGCGGGTACAATGAGCAGTTCTTC. The rearrangement joins TRBV27 to TRBJ2-1; 12 bases align to TRBD2. Trimming took 10 bases from V and 4 from J; bases not matched to a gene: 8. The CDR3 consists of 15 residues. The germline V gene has CDR1 MNHEY and CDR2 SMNVEV (reference sequence).

The chain carries TRBV6-5 and TRBJ2-7; tentative D call: TRBD1 (5 bases). V dropped 5 bases and J dropped 7 bases, with 12 bases sitting between them. CDR1 and CDR2 from the germline V gene are MNHEY and SVGAGI. CDR3 length: 12 residues. The CDR3 sequence is CASSRGLEEQYF. In DNA form, the CDR3 reads TGTGCCAGCAGTAGGGGTCTAGAGGAGCAGTACTTC.

This chain links TRBV2 with TRBJ1-2, with D unresolved. The V gene's germline CDR1 is SNHLY and CDR2 FYNNEI. Trimming cost V 2 bases and J 2 bases, with 6 bases left between them. The CDR3 runs 13 residues. CDR3 in DNA: TGTGCCAGCAGTGAATCCAGGAACTATGGCTACACCTTC. Translating it yields CASSESRNYGYTF.

The chain couples TRBV6-6 to TRBJ2-2; weak D call: TRBD1 (7 bases). Germline V gives CDR1 MNHNY, CDR2 SVGAGI (reference sequence). The V gene lost 3 bases and the J gene lost 7 bases, with 18 bases spanning the gap. This CDR3 comprises 16 residues. CDR3 DNA: TGTGCCAGCAGTTATGCGCAGGGGGGCGAAGGCGGGGAGCTGTTTTTT. This gives the protein CASSYAQGGEGGELFF.

This CDR3 reads CAWSEEGSSYNSPLHF. The DNA for the CDR3 is TGTGCCTGGAGTGAGGAGGGGAGCTCCTATAATTCACCCCTCCACTTT. The chain links TRBV30 to TRBJ1-6; TRBD1 is a possible D gene (5 bases). Germline assignment: CDR1 GTSNPN and CDR2 SVGIG (reference sequence). Deletions cut 1 base from V and 0 bases from J, with 10 bases between. The CDR3 has 16 amino acids.

The gene calls are TRBV27 and TRBJ2-1; D might be TRBD1 (6 bases). The V and J ends lost 8 bases and 10 bases respectively, with 15 bases between them. The CDR3 is made up of 12 amino acids. Germline V CDR1 and CDR2: MNHEY, SMNVEV (reference sequence). The CDR3 DNA sequence: TGTGCCAGCGGGTCGCCAGGGGTCGAGCAGTTCTTC. As protein: CASGSPGVEQFF.